This T cell receptor beta chain derives from a study of T cells in women clearing cervical HPV infection. About the study: Controls' single incident HPV16 infection cleared within 12 months without precancer.

The CDR3 is 15 residues long. The V end lost 6 bases, the J end lost 6 bases, and 18 bases lay between the germline ends. Germline CDR1 SGHAT, CDR2 FQDESV (reference sequence). Data came from immunoSEQ multiplex PCR; TCRdb stores just in-frame clones and leaves some out. The sample has roughly 40,000 clones, and its top ten clones hold under 6.5%. Study-wide points: CIN3+ cases had significantly higher TCR richness than controls; evenness did not differ. TRBV6-7 relative abundance averaged approximately 0.1% in cases and about 0.17% in controls.

As to this clone: Its target is not known. The CDR3 extends 3 residues past the end of the read, so its final part is completed from the germline J gene.

The clonotype comes from a woman between 18 and 70 years old with a cervical HPV16 infection that either progressed to CIN3+ or cleared (not recorded which). Material: blood buffy coat. The chain links TRBV11-1 to TRBJ2-1; the D gene is possibly TRBD2 (5 bases). Partial CDR3 DNA: TGTGCCAGCAGAGAAGACGGACTGGAGTTCAATGAG. Translating gives CASREDGLEFNE. The CDR3, in full, reads CASREDGLEFNEQFF.